This is a list of T cell receptor beta chains from one sample in a study of T cell responses to AZD1222 COVID-19 vaccine. Produced via immunoSEQ multiplex PCR; TCRdb's table is partial and in-frame only. Counted here are tens of thousands of clones, 87% occurring once; the ten biggest clones make up approximately 1.5%. The material sequenced was peripheral blood, taken on day 0 of AZD1222 vaccination. The origin of the receptors is an adult in good health. Each CDR3 is given with its conserved first and last residue. Fields, in order: V gene, J gene, D gene, clone size, CDR3 protein, CDR3 DNA. The D gene is left open where the match is weak. Expanded clones are given a class, and other clones once, few, many or no size at all.

TRBV4-1,TRBJ1-1,TRBD1,NA,CASSQDRGAFF,TGCGCCAGCAGCCAGGACAGGGGAGCTTTCTTT
TRBV2,TRBJ2-2,TRBD2,once,CASSERAGVYTGELFF,TGTGCCAGCAGTGAACGAGCGGGAGTATACACCGGGGAGCTGTTTTTT
TRBV7-9,TRBJ2-3,TRBD1,NA,CASSSFGQGGSTDTQYF,TGTGCCAGCAGCAGTTTTGGACAGGGGGGTAGCACAGATACGCAGTATTTT
TRBV7-9,TRBJ2-2,TRBD2,NA,CASSEGIAGNTGELFF,TGTGCCAGCAGCGAAGGAATAGCGGGGAACACCGGGGAGCTGTTTTTT
TRBV5-1,TRBJ1-6,NA,NA,CASQRGGAESPLHF,TGCGCCAGTCAACGGGGGGGCGCGGAATCACCCCTCCACTTT
TRBV30,TRBJ2-7,TRBD2,NA,CAWSPTAGGSYEQYF,TGTGCCTGGAGTCCGACCGCGGGGGGCTCCTACGAGCAGTACTTC
TRBV7-2,TRBJ1-2,TRBD1,once,CASSLGGQGANYGYTF,TGTGCCAGCAGCCTAGGAGGACAGGGAGCGAACTATGGCTACACCTTC
TRBV5-1,TRBJ1-1,NA,NA,CASSPRDKMNTEAFF,TGCGCCAGCAGCCCTAGGGACAAGATGAACACTGAAGCTTTCTTT
TRBV19,TRBJ2-7,NA,NA,CASRPGSTYEQYF,TGTGCCAGTAGACCCGGCAGCACCTACGAGCAGTACTTC
TRBV28,TRBJ1-6,NA,NA,CASSFRRQASPLHF,TGTGCCAGCAGTTTTAGGCGACAGGCCTCACCCCTCCACTTT
TRBV4-3,TRBJ2-1,TRBD2,NA,CASSQRWGLAVNNEQFF,TGCGCCAGCAGCCAACGCTGGGGACTAGCGGTAAACAATGAGCAGTTCTTC
TRBV27,TRBJ2-1,TRBD2,NA,CASSSLAGGIYNEQFF,TGTGCCAGCAGTTCCTTAGCGGGAGGGATTTACAATGAGCAGTTCTTC
TRBV30,TRBJ1-3,NA,NA,CAWSRGSGNTIYF,TGTGCCTGGAGCAGGGGATCTGGAAACACCATATATTTT
TRBV24-1,TRBJ2-3,TRBD1,NA,CATSDRQGGGTDTQYF,TGTGCCACCAGTGATCGACAGGGGGGAGGCACAGATACGCAGTATTTT
TRBV10-3,TRBJ2-5,TRBD2,NA,CAISPTSGQETQYF,TGTGCCATCAGTCCGACTAGCGGCCAAGAGACCCAGTACTTC
TRBV7-9,TRBJ1-1,TRBD1,NA,CASSTGQGASTEAFF,TGTGCCAGCAGCACCGGACAGGGGGCGTCCACTGAAGCTTTCTTT
TRBV5-1,TRBJ2-7,TRBD1,NA,CASSLGTGLGTYEQYF,TGCGCCAGCAGCTTGGGGACAGGGCTGGGGACCTACGAGCAGTACTTC
TRBV27,TRBJ1-5,NA,NA,CASSFTGDSNQPQHF,TGTGCCAGCAGTTTTACGGGTGACAGCAATCAGCCCCAGCATTTT
TRBV6-5,TRBJ2-1,TRBD2,NA,CASSYTGGGYNEQFF,TGTGCCAGCAGTTACACGGGAGGGGGCTACAATGAGCAGTTCTTC
TRBV27,TRBJ1-2,NA,NA,CASSLAGYGYTF,TGTGCCAGCAGTTTAGCGGGGTATGGCTACACCTTC
TRBV9,TRBJ1-6,TRBD1,NA,CASSGTGDIGSPLHF,TGTGCCAGCAGCGGGACAGGGGATATCGGGTCACCCCTCCACTTT
TRBV29-1,TRBJ1-1,TRBD1,NA,CSVEGTGDITEAFF,TGCAGCGTTGAAGGGACAGGAGATATCACTGAAGCTTTCTTT
TRBV11-2,TRBJ1-4,TRBD1,few,CASSLEPSYQGATNEKLFF,TGTGCCAGCAGCTTAGAGCCCAGCTACCAGGGGGCAACTAATGAAAAACTGTTTTTT
TRBV5-1,TRBJ2-2,NA,few,CASSSEIITGELFF,TGCGCCAGCAGCTCCGAGATAATCACCGGGGAGCTGTTTTTT
TRBV6-5,TRBJ1-3,NA,NA,CASSYSAASGNTIYF,TGTGCCAGCAGTTACTCAGCGGCTTCAGGAAACACCATATATTTT
TRBV6-2/TRBV6-3,TRBJ1-1,NA,NA,CASSDIMNTEAFF,TGTGCCAGCAGTGATATCATGAACACTGAAGCTTTCTTT
TRBV19,TRBJ2-7,TRBD1,few,CASSRQGVDTYEQYF,TGTGCCAGTAGTAGACAGGGGGTTGATACCTACGAGCAGTACTTC
TRBV12-3/TRBV12-4,TRBJ1-2,NA,NA,CASSPKDYGYTF,TGTGCCAGCAGTCCGAAGGACTATGGCTACACCTTC
TRBV10-2,TRBJ2-1,NA,NA,CASGAGSYNEQFF,TGCGCCAGCGGGGCCGGCTCCTACAATGAGCAGTTCTTC